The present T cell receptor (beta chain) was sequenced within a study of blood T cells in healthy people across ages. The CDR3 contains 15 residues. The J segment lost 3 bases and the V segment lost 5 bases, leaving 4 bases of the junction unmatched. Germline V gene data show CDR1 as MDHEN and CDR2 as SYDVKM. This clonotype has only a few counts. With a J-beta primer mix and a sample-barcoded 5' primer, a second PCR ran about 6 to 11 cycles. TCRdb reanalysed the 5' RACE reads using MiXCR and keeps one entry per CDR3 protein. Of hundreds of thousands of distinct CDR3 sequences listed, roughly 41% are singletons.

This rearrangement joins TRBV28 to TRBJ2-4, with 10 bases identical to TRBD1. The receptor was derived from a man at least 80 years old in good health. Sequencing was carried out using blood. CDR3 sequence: CASSLDRGVKNIQYF. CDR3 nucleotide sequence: TGTGCCAGCAGTCTGGACAGGGGGGTCAAAAACATTCAGTACTTC.